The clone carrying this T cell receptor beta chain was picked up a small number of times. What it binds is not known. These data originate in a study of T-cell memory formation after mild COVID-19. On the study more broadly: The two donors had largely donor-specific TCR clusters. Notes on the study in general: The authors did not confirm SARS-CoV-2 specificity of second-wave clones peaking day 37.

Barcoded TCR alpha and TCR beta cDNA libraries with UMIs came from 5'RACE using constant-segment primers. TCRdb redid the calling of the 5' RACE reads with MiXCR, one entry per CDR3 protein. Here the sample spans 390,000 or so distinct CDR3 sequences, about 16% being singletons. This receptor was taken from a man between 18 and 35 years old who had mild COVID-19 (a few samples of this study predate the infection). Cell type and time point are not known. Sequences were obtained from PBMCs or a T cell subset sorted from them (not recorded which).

In nucleotides, the CDR3 is TGCAGTGCTAAGGTAGTGGTTCGAGAGACCCAGTACTTC. It specifies CSAKVVVRETQYF. J is TRBJ2-5 and V is TRBV20-1; no clear D gene. This CDR3 is 13 amino acids long. The germline V and J ends were trimmed by 4 bases and 4 bases, with 13 bases remaining between them. Per germline, CDR1 DFQATT and CDR2 SNEGSKA (reference sequence).